This T cell receptor beta chain was profiled in a study of blood T cell repertoires in COVID-19. Study as a whole: From T cells, B-cell-depleted T cells, or PBMCs came the material, which was cDNA or gDNA.

Participants, 18 to 89 years old, spanned under 30 US areas. The table came from immunoSEQ multiplex PCR; TCRdb's copy has only in-frame clones and leaves some out. The table includes 200,000 to 250,000 clones, 80% to 90% detected once. CDR3 length equals 17 residues. The germline V gene encodes CDR1 SGHTA and CDR2 FQGTGA. The V gene lost 2 bases and the J gene lost 5 bases, with 21 bases spanning the gap. This TCR was sampled from a man aged 18 to 29 with acute COVID-19. Sequenced input: PBMCs or T cells enriched from blood (not recorded which). This chain connects TRBV7-3 to TRBJ2-5; the D gene is possibly TRBD2 (6 bases). Here the CDR3 reads CASSLLPGDSARETQYF. Written as DNA, the CDR3 is TGTGCCAGCAGCTTACTCCCGGGAGATTCGGCGCGTGAGACCCAGTACTTC.